This is a list of T cell receptor beta chains from one sample in a study of response to subunit inactivated influenza vaccine. TCRdb called the RT-PCR reads again in MiXCR, with one record for every CDR3 protein. The data show 650,000 to 800,000 distinct CDR3 sequences, about 14% seen once. The specimen was PBMCs from blood, collected approximately 15 days before vaccination. These receptors all come from a middle-aged man who received an inactivated influenza vaccine. The CDR3 runs from the conserved cysteine through the conserved F or W. D genes are given only for firm matches. Part of the rows lack a size; the others show once, few, many or a class for expanded clones.

V gene: TRBV6-1
clone size: few
D gene: -
J gene: TRBJ1-5
CDR3 DNA: TGTGCCAGCAGTGAGTTCTTGGCCGACTATAGCAATCAGCCCCAGCATTTT
CDR3 protein: CASSEFLADYSNQPQHF

V gene: TRBV4-2
clone size: few
D gene: TRBD1
J gene: TRBJ1-2
CDR3 DNA: TGTGCCAGCAGCCAAGCCGGGACAGTCTATGGCTACACCTTC
CDR3 protein: CASSQAGTVYGYTF

V gene: TRBV30
clone size: few
D gene: -
J gene: TRBJ2-5
CDR3 DNA: TGTGCCTGGGACCGATGGGAGACCCAGTACTTC
CDR3 protein: CAWDRWETQYF

V gene: TRBV27
clone size: few
D gene: -
J gene: TRBJ1-6
CDR3 DNA: TGTGCCAGCACATCCGTAGGAAGAGGATCACCCCTCCACTTT
CDR3 protein: CASTSVGRGSPLHF

V gene: TRBV12-3/TRBV12-4
clone size: -
D gene: -
J gene: TRBJ1-4
CDR3 DNA: TGTGCCAGCAGCCCGGGCAGGGGATCCCTACTGTTTTTT
CDR3 protein: CASSPGRGSLLFF

V gene: TRBV2
clone size: -
D gene: TRBD2
J gene: TRBJ2-7
CDR3 DNA: TGTGCCAGGGGGAGGGCCTTGGACGAGCAGTACTTC
CDR3 protein: CARGRALDEQYF

V gene: TRBV6-2/TRBV6-3
clone size: -
D gene: TRBD1
J gene: TRBJ2-1
CDR3 DNA: TGTGCCAGCAGTTACGGAGGACAGGGGGTAAGAGAGCAGTTCTTC
CDR3 protein: CASSYGGQGVREQFF

V gene: TRBV3-1
clone size: -
D gene: -
J gene: TRBJ1-2
CDR3 DNA: TGTGCCAGCAGCCAAGACCGACGGGAAAGGAGCTATGGCTACACCTTC
CDR3 protein: CASSQDRRERSYGYTF

V gene: TRBV24-1
clone size: few
D gene: TRBD1
J gene: TRBJ1-1
CDR3 DNA: TGTGCCACCACCCGGACAGGGGCTAAGGGCACTGAAGCTTTCTTT
CDR3 protein: CATTRTGAKGTEAFF

V gene: TRBV28
clone size: few
D gene: -
J gene: TRBJ2-3
CDR3 DNA: TGTGCCAGCAGAAATATAGGGGCAGATACGCAGTATTTT
CDR3 protein: CASRNIGADTQYF

V gene: TRBV12-3/TRBV12-4
clone size: few
D gene: TRBD1
J gene: TRBJ1-1
CDR3 DNA: TGTGCCAGCACCAAGGGACAGGGGAGGACGAGGAACACTGAAGCTTTCTTT
CDR3 protein: CASTKGQGRTRNTEAFF

V gene: TRBV4-1
clone size: -
D gene: TRBD2
J gene: TRBJ2-3
CDR3 DNA: TGCGCCAGCAGCCAAGAGATTGCGGGGGGGGAAGATACGCAGTATTTT
CDR3 protein: CASSQEIAGGEDTQYF

V gene: TRBV27
clone size: -
D gene: TRBD2
J gene: TRBJ2-1
CDR3 DNA: TGTGCCAGCAGTCACGGACTAGCGCCTTACAATGAGCAGTTCTTC
CDR3 protein: CASSHGLAPYNEQFF

V gene: TRBV28
clone size: -
D gene: -
J gene: TRBJ2-1
CDR3 DNA: TGTGCGACAGCCTCCTACAATGAGCAGTTCTTC
CDR3 protein: CATASYNEQFF

V gene: TRBV6-2/TRBV6-3
clone size: -
D gene: -
J gene: TRBJ2-7
CDR3 DNA: TGTGCCTCTGGGCTGACCTACGAGCAGTACTTC
CDR3 protein: CASGLTYEQYF